The TCR beta chain described here comes from a study of cytomegalovirus exposure and HLA in healthy donors. Study-wide results and limits: Analysis was performed later, and it showed HLA-associated TCR beta chains to be more clonally expanded than equally common others.

The CDR3 extends over 14 amino acids. J gave up 5 bases and V 11 bases, and 10 bases lay outside the gene matches. The germline V gene encodes CDR1 MNHNY and CDR2 SVGAGI (reference sequence). With respect to this clone: Antigen unknown.

PCR was performed using 60 Vbeta and 13 Jbeta primers. Measured with immunoSEQ multiplex PCR; TCRdb has only the in-frame clones, and not every one. The data show 150,000 or so clones, around 81% seen once. The receptor was derived from a woman aged 18-29 years in good health and CMV-seropositive. The material sequenced was PBMCs. The V and J genes are TRBV6-6 and TRBJ2-2, with 8 positions matching TRBD1. The CDR3 DNA is TGTGCCTGCAACAGGGGGGCGAGGACCGGGGAGCTGTTTTTT. Translating it yields CACNRGARTGELFF.